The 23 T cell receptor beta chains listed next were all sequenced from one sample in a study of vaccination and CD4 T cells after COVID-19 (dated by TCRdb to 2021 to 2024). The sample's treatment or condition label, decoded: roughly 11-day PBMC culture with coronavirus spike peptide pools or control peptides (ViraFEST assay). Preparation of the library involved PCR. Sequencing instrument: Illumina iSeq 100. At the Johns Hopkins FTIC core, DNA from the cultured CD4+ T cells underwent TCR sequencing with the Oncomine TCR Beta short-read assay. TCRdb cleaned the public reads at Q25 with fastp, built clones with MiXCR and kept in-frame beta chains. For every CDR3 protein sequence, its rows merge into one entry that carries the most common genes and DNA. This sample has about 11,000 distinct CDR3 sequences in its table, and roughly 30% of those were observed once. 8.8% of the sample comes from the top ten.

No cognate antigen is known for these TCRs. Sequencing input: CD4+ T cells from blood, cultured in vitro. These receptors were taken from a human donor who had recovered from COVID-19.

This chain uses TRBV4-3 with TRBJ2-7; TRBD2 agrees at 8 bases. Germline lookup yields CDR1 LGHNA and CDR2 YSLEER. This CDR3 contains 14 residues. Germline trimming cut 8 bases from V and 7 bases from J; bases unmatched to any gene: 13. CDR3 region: CASRKGREVGEQYF. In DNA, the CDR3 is TGCGCCAGCCGCAAGGGGCGGGAGGTCGGTGAGCAGTACTTC.

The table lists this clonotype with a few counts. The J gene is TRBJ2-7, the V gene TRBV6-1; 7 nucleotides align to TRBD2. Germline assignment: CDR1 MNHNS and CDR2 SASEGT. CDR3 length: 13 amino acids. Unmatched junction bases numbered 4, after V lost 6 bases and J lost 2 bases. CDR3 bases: TGTGCCAGCAGGAATGGACTAGCCTACGAGCAGTACTTC. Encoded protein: CASRNGLAYEQYF.

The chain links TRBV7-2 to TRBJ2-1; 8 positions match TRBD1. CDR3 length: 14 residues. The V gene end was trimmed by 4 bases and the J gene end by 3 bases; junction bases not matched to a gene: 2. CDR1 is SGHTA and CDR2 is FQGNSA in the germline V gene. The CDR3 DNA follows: TGTGCCAGCAGCTCTGGGACAGGCTACAATGAGCAGTTCTTC. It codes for CASSSGTGYNEQFF.

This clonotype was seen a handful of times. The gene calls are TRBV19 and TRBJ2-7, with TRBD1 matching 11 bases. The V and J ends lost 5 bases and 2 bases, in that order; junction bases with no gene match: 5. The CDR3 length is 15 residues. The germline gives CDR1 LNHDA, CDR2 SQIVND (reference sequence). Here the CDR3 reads CASSLKGQGAYEQYF. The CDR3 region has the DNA TGTGCCAGTAGTCTCAAGGGACAGGGGGCCTACGAGCAGTACTTC.

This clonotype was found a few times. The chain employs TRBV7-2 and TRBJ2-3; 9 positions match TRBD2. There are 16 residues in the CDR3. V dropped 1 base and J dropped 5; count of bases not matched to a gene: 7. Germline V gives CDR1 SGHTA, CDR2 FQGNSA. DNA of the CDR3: TGTGCCAGCAGCTTAGGAGTAGCGGGAGCAGGAGATACGCAGTATTTT. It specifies CASSLGVAGAGDTQYF.

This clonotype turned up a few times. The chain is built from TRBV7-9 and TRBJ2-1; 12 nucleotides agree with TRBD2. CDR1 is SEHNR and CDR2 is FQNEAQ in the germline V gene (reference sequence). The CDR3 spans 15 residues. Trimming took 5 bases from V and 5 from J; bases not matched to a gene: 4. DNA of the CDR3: TGTGCCAGCAGCCCAGGACTAGCGGGACACAATGAGCAGTTCTTC. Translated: CASSPGLAGHNEQFF.

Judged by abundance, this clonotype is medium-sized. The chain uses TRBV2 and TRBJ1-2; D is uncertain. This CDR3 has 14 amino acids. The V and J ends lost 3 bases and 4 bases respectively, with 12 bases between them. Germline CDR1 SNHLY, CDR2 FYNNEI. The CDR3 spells CASSDPGRAYGYTF. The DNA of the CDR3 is TGTGCCAGCAGTGACCCCGGACGTGCCTATGGCTACACCTTC. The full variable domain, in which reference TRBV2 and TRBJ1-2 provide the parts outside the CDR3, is EPEVTQTPSHQVTQMGQEVILRCVPISNHLYFYWYRQILGQKVEFLVSFYNNEISEKSEIFDDQFSVERPDGSNFTLKIRSTKLEDSAMYFCASSDPGRAYGYTFGSGTRLTVV.

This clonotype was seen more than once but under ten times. The CDR3 DNA follows: TGTGCCAGCAGCTTCGGGACAGGGCTAGGAACTGAAGCTTTCTTT. As protein: CASSFGTGLGTEAFF. The chain has TRBV5-6 and TRBJ1-1; TRBD1 agrees at 9 bases. CDR1 and CDR2 from the germline V gene are SGHDT and YYEEEE. The CDR3 sequence is 15 residues long. Trimming took 2 bases from V and 5 from J; bases not matched to a gene: 7.

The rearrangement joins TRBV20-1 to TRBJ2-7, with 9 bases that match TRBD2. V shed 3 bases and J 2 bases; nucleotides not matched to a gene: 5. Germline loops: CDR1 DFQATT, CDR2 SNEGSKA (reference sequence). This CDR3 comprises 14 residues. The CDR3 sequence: CSASSPSGTYEQYF. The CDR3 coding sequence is TGCAGTGCTAGTTCGCCTAGCGGGACCTACGAGCAGTACTTC.

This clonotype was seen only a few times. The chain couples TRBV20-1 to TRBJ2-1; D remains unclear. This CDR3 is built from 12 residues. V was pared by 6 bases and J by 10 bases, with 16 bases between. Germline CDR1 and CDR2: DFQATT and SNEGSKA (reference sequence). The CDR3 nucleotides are TGCAGTGCCAAGACGGCCCCCCAAGAGCAGTTCTTC. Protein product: CSAKTAPQEQFF.

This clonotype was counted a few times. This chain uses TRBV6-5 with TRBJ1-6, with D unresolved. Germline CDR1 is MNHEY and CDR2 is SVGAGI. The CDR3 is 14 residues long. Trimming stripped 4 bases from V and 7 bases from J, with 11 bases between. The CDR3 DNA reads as TGTGCCAGCAGTTCGGACGGTAGCAATTCACCCCTCCACTTT. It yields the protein CASSSDGSNSPLHF.

The CDR3 nucleotides are TGTGCCAGCAGCTTATCTTCAGGGGGCTTCACAGATACGCAGTATTTT. It yields the protein CASSLSSGGFTDTQYF. This chain connects TRBV7-9 to TRBJ2-3; 8 positions agree with TRBD1. The germline gives CDR1 SEHNR, CDR2 FQNEAQ (reference sequence). Trimming removed 2 bases from V and 2 bases from J; junction bases left unmatched: 6. CDR3 length equals 16 residues.

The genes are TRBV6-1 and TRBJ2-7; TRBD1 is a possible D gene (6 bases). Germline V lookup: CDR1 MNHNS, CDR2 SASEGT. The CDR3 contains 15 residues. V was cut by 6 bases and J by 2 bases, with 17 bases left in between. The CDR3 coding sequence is TGTGCCAGCAGCATAACGCAGGGGCAACCCTACGAGCAGTACTTC. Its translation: CASSITQGQPYEQYF.

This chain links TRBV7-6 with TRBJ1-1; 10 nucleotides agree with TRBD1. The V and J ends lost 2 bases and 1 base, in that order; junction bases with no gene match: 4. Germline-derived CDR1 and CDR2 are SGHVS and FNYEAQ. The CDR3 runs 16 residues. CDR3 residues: CASSLSGQGKNTEAFF. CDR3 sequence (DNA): TGTGCCAGCAGCTTATCGGGACAGGGGAAGAACACTGAAGCTTTCTTT.

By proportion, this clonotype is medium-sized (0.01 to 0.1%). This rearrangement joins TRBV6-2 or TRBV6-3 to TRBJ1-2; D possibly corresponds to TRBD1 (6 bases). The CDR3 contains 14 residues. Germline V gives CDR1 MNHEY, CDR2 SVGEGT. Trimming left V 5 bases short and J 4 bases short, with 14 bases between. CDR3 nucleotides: TGTGCCAGCAGTCCAACTGGGGGCAGCTATGGCTACACCTTC. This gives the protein CASSPTGGSYGYTF.

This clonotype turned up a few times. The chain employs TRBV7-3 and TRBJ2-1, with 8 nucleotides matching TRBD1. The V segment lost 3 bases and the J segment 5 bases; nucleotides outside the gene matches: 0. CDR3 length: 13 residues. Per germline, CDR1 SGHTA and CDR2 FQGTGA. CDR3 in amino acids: CASSLGQDNEQFF. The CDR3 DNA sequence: TGTGCCAGCAGCTTGGGACAGGACAATGAGCAGTTCTTC. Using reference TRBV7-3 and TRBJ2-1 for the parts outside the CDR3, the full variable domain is GAGVSQTPSNKVTEKGKYVELRCDPISGHTALYWYRQSLGQGPEFLIYFQGTGAADDSGLPNDRFFAVRPEGSVSTLKIQRTERGDSAVYLCASSLGQDNEQFFGPGTRLTVL.

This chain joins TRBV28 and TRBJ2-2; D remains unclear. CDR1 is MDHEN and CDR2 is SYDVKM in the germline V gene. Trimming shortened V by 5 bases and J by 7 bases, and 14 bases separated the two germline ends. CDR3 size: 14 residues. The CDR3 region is CASSLGRGHGELFF. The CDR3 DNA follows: TGTGCCAGCAGTCTAGGCCGAGGTCACGGGGAGCTGTTTTTT.

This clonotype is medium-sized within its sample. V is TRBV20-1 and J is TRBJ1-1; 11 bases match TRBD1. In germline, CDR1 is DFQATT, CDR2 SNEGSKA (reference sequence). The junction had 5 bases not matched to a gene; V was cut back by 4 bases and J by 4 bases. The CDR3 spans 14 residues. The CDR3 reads CSAITGTGGTEAFF. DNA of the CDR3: TGCAGTGCTATCACCGGGACAGGGGGCACTGAAGCTTTCTTT.

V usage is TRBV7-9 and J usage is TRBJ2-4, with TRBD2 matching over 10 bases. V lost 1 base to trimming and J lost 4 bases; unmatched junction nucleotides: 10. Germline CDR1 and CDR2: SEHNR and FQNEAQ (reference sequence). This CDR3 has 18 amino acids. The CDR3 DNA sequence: TGTGCCAGCAGCTTAGGGACTAGCGGTCGAGACGGGAAAAACATTCAGTACTTC. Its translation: CASSLGTSGRDGKNIQYF.

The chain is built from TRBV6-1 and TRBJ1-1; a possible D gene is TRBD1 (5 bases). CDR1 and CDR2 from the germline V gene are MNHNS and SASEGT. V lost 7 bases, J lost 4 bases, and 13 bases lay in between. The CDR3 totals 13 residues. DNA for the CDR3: TGTGCCAGCATCTATGCCGGGGCCACTGAAGCTTTCTTT. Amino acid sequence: CASIYAGATEAFF.

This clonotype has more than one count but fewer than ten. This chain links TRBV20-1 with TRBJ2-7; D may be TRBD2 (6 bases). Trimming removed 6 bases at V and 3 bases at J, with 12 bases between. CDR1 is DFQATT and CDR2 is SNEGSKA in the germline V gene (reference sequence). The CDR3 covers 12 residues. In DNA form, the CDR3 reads TGCAGTGCAACTACAGCGGGCTACGAGCAGTACTTC. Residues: CSATTAGYEQYF.

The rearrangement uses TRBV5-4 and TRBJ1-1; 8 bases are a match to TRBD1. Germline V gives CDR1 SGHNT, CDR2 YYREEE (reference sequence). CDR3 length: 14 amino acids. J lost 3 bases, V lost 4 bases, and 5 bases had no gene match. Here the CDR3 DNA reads TGTGCCAGCAGCACGACAGGGGCTCACACTGAAGCTTTCTTT. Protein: CASSTTGAHTEAFF.

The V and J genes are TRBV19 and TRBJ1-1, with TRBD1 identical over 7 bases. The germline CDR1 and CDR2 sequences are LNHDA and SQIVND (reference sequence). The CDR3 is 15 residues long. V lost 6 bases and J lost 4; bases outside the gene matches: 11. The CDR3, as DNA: TGTGCCAGTAGCTTTACAGGGGCGGGAAGCACTGAAGCTTTCTTT. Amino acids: CASSFTGAGSTEAFF.